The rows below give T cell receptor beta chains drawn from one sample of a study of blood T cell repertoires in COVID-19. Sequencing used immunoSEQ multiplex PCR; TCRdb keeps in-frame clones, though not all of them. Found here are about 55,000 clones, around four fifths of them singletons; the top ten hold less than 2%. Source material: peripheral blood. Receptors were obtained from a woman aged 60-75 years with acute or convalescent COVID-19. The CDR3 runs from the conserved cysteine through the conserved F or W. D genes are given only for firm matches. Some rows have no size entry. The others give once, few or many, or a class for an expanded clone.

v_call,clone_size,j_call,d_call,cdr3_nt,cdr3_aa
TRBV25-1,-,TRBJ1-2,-,TGTGCCAGCAGTCCGTACAGGCCCGGCGGCTACACCTTC,CASSPYRPGGYTF
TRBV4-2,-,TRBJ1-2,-,TGTGCCAGCAGCCAAGAAAGAGATGGCTACACCTTC,CASSQERDGYTF
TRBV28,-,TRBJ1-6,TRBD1,TGTGCCAGCAGGACGACAGGGTCGATTCCCCTCCACTTT,CASRTTGSIPLHF
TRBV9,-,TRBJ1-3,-,TGTGCCAGCAGCTCTCGGCAGGAAAGCTCTGGAAACACCATATATTTT,CASSSRQESSGNTIYF
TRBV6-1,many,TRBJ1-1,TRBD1,TGTGCCAGCAGTGAATGGCGGGGACAGGCGAACACTGAAGCTTTCTTT,CASSEWRGQANTEAFF
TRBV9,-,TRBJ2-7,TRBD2,TGTGCCAGCAGCGTGGGCGGATCGGGGGGGGTCCACGAGCAGTACTTC,CASSVGGSGGVHEQYF
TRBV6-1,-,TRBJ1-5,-,TGTGCCAGCAGTGAAGATAGGGGACAGCCCCAGCATTTT,CASSEDRGQPQHF
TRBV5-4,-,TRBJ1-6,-,TGTGCCAGCAGCTTTTGGGACAACTATAATTCACCCCTCCACTTT,CASSFWDNYNSPLHF
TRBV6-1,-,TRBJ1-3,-,TGTGCCAGCAGTGAGTCAAGCCCCCGAAACACCATATATTTT,CASSESSPRNTIYF
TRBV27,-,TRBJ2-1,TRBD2,TGTGCCAGCAGAACTAGCGGGGGGGCCGGAAATGAGCAGTTCTTC,CASRTSGGAGNEQFF
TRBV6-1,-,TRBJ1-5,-,TGTGCCAGCAGTGAATCTAGGGGGTTCAGTCAGCCCCAGCATTTT,CASSESRGFSQPQHF
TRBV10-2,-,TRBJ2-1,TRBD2,TGCGCCAGCAGTGAGACTAGCGGGAGAGGCTATGAGCAGTTCTTC,CASSETSGRGYEQFF
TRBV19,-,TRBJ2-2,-,TGTGCCAGTAGTACCCAGGCGAACACCGGGGAGCTGTTTTTT,CASSTQANTGELFF
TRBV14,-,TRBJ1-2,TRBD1,TGTGCCAGCAGCCGAGGACAGGGGCACCTCTATGGCTACACCTTC,CASSRGQGHLYGYTF
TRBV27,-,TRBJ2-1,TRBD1,TGTGCCAGCAGTCCCTGGGACAGGTTCAATGAGCAGTTCTTC,CASSPWDRFNEQFF
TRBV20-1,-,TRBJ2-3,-,TGCACCTCCCAGGATACGCAGTATTTT,CTSQDTQYF
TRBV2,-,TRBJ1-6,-,TGTGCCAGCAGTGTTAGCCAGGGGTATTCACCCCTCCACTTT,CASSVSQGYSPLHF
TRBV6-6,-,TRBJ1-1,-,TGTGCCAGCAACTTACTCGGAGACACTGAAGCTTTCTTT,CASNLLGDTEAFF
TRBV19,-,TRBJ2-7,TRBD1,TGTGCCAGTAGTAGGCAGACAGGGGTAGGCTACGAGCAGTACTTC,CASSRQTGVGYEQYF
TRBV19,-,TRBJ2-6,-,TGTGCCAGTAGTATACGTCCCCGCACGGCTGGGGCCAACGTCCTGACTTTC,CASSIRPRTAGANVLTF
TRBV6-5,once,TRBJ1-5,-,TGTGCCAGTCAGCAGGGCTCCCGTCAGCCCCAGCATTTT,CASQQGSRQPQHF
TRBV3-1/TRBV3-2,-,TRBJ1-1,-,TGTGCCAGCAGCCAAGGTTCTATGTTCGGGGGGACGTCGGGCACTGAAGCTTTCTTT,CASSQGSMFGGTSGTEAFF
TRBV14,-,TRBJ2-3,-,TGTGCCAGCAGCCAAGATCGGAGCGCAGATACGCAGTATTTT,CASSQDRSADTQYF
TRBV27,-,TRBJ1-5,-,TGTGCCAGCAGTTTATCGATGCACGGGGGTGGCAATCAGCCCCAGCATTTT,CASSLSMHGGGNQPQHF
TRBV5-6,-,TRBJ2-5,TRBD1,TGTGCCAGCAGCTTCGACAGGGGAGGACAGGAGACCCAGTACTTC,CASSFDRGGQETQYF
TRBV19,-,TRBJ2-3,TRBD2,TGTGCCAGTAGTACTTCGGGACTAGCGGGGATAAGCACAGATACGCAGTATTTT,CASSTSGLAGISTDTQYF
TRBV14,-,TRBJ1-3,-,TGTGCCAGCAGCCCCCTCGACAGATCCGCTGGAAACACCATATATTTT,CASSPLDRSAGNTIYF
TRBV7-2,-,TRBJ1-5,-,TGTGCCAGCAGCCCGCGGGGCAATCAGCCCCAGCATTTT,CASSPRGNQPQHF
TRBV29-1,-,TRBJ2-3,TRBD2,TGCAGCGCAGGAAGCGGGAATCGAGATACGCAGTATTTT,CSAGSGNRDTQYF
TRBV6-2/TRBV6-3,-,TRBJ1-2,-,TGTGCCAGCAGCAGAAGGGGTTTTTCTAACTATGGCTACACCTTC,CASSRRGFSNYGYTF
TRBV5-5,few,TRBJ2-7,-,TGTGCCAGCAGCCCCTGGGACCGGGGGGAGCAGTACTTC,CASSPWDRGEQYF
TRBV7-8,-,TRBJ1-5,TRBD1,TGTGCCAGCAGCCTAGGACAGGGGGCAGGCCAGCCCCAGCATTTT,CASSLGQGAGQPQHF
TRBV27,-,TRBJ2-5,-,TGTGCCAGCAGTCCCCGGACTGAGGGAAAAGAGACCCAGTACTTC,CASSPRTEGKETQYF
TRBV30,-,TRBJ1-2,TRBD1,TGTGCCTGGAGTGTGGTACAGGGGGCGGGAGGCTACACCTTC,CAWSVVQGAGGYTF
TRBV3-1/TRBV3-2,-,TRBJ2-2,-,TGTGCCAGCAGTCAGATGGCGGTCAGTGGCACCGGGGAGCTGTTTTTT,CASSQMAVSGTGELFF
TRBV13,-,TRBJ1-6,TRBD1,TGTGCCAGCAGCTTGTATCAGGGGGATTCACCCCTCCACTTT,CASSLYQGDSPLHF
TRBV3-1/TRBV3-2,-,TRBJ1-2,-,TGTGCCAGCAGCCAAGATCTGTCTAACTATGGCTACACCTTC,CASSQDLSNYGYTF
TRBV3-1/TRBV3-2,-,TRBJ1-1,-,TGTGCCAGCAGCCAAGATCGAGGCAGGAACACTGAAGCTTTCTTT,CASSQDRGRNTEAFF
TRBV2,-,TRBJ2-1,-,TGTGCCAGCATTTCGGAGGGGGCGCGTTATGAGCAGTTCTTC,CASISEGARYEQFF
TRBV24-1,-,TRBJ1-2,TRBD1,TGTGCCACCAGTGATTGGACAGGGCTTAATGGCTACACCTTC,CATSDWTGLNGYTF
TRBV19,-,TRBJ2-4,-,TGTGCCAGTAGTATAGAGACAGGACGAGCCAAAAACATTCAGTACTTC,CASSIETGRAKNIQYF
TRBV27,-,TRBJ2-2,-,TGTGCCAGCAGTTTAGGCAGGGGCAAAACCGGGGAGCTGTTTTTT,CASSLGRGKTGELFF
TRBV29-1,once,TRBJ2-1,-,TGCAGCGTTGGGGTTTCCGGAGAGGAGTTCTTC,CSVGVSGEEFF
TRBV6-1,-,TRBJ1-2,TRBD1,TGTGCCAGCAGTGAAAGCGGTGTGTCAGGGGGCGGCTACACCTTC,CASSESGVSGGGYTF
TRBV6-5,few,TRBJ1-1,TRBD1,TGTGCCAGCAGACGGCCGGGACAGGCGAACACTGAAGCTTTCTTT,CASRRPGQANTEAFF
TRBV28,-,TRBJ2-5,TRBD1,TGTGCCAGCATGACCCGGGACAGGGGGCAAGAGACCCAGTACTTC,CASMTRDRGQETQYF
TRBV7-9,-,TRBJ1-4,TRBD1,TGTGCCAGCAGCTCATCAGGGGGCGCTTATGAAAAACTGTTTTTT,CASSSSGGAYEKLFF
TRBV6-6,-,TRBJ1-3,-,TGTGCCAGCAGTTACCAGGGGCCGAGCTCTGGAAACACCATATATTTT,CASSYQGPSSGNTIYF